The count of the clone carrying this TCR beta chain is one. In the source study's methods: Estimation of nucleated cell counts relied on the amplification of reference gene primers. The method was immunoSEQ multiplex PCR; TCRdb's version includes in-frame clones alone and lacks a portion of them. Clonal size and the V and J genes are those of that table, whereas D and trimming came from the DNA. Of roughly 14,000 clones in the sample, about 90% were seen once. The data belong to a study of blood T cell repertoires in COVID-19. Overall study: From the United States, Italy and Spain came samples of acute and convalescent COVID-19. Sample material is recorded as cDNA or gDNA derived from T cells, B-cell-depleted T cells, or PBMCs.

This CDR3 spans 15 amino acids. V was pared by 4 bases and J by 4 bases, with 4 bases of the junction left unmatched. Germline CDR1 reads MDHEN; CDR2 reads SYDVKM. Sequencing input: peripheral blood. V usage is TRBV28 and J usage is TRBJ2-4; 10 positions match TRBD2. The TCR comes from a human donor in a cohort sampled during active COVID-19. The CDR3 sequence: CASSSGAGGKNIQYF. Written as DNA, the CDR3 is TGTGCCAGCAGTTCCGGAGCGGGAGGGAAAAACATTCAGTACTTC.